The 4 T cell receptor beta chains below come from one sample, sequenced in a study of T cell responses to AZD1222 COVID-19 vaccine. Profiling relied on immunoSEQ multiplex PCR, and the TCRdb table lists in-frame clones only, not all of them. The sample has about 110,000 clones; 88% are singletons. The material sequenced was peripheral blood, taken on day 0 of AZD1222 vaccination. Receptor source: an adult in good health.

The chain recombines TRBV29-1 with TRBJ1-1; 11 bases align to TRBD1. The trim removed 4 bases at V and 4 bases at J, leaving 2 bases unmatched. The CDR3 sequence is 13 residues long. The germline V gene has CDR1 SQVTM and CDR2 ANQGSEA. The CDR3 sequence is CSVVGQGVTEAFF. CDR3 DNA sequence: TGCAGCGTTGTGGGACAGGGGGTCACTGAAGCTTTCTTT.

In DNA, the CDR3 is TGTGCCAGTTGTGTGAGCTCTGGAAACACCATATATTTT. It codes for CASCVSSGNTIYF. V is TRBV19 and J is TRBJ1-3; D unresolved. CDR1 and CDR2 (germline): LNHDA, SQIVND (reference sequence). The CDR3 length is 13 residues. Trimming took off 8 bases at V and 0 bases at J, with 8 bases between the two ends. Full variable domain (rest looked up from reference TRBV19 and TRBJ1-3): DGGITQSPKYLFRKEGQNVTLSCEQNLNHDAMYWYRQDPGQGLRLIYYSQIVNDFQKGDIAEGYSVSREKKESFPLTVTSAQKNPTAFYLCASCVSSGNTIYFGEGSWLTVV.

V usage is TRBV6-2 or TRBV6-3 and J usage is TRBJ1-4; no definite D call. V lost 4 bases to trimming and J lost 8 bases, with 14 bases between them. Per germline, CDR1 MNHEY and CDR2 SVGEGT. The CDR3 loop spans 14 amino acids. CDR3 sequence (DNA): TGTGCCAGCAGTTCCCCCTCTTTACGGGAAAAACTGTTTTTT. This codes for CASSSPSLREKLFF.

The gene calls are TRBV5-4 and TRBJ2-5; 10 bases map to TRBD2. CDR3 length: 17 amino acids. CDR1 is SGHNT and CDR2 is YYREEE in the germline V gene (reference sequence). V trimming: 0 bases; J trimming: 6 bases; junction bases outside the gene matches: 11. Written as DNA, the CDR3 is TGTGCCAGCAGCTTGGCCTCCGGGACTAGCGTGGGAAAGACCCAGTACTTC. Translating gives CASSLASGTSVGKTQYF.